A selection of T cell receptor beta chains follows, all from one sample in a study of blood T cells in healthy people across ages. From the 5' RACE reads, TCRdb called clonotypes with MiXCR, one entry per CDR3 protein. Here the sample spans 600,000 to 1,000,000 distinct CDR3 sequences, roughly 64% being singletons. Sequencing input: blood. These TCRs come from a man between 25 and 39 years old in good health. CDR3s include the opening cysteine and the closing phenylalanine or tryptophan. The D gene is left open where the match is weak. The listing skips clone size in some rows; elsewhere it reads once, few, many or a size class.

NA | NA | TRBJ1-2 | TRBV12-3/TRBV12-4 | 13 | TGTGCCAGCAGCGGAACAGGGTCTTATGGCTACACCTTC | CASSGTGSYGYTF
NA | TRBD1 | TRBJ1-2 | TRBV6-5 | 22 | TGTGCCAGCAGTTACTCACCCAGGGGGGCTCTGCAGGACCAGTTAGCTAACTATGGCTACACCTTC | CASSYSPRGALQDQLANYGYTF
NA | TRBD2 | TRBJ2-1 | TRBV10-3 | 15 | TGTGCCATCAGAGACCTAGCGGGGGGGTCAAATGAGCAGTTCTTC | CAIRDLAGGSNEQFF
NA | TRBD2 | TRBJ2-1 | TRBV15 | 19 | TGTGCCACCAGCAGGGGGATAACTAGGGCGGGAGGGCGATCCAATGAGCAGTTCTTC | CATSRGITRAGGRSNEQFF
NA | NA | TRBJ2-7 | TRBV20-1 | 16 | TGCAGTGCTTCCCTTGGTTGGGCCGAGGAGACCTACGAGCAGTACTTC | CSASLGWAEETYEQYF
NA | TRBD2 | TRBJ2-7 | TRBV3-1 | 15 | TGTGCCAGCAGCATCGCCGGGACTAGCGGCTACGAGCAGTACTTC | CASSIAGTSGYEQYF
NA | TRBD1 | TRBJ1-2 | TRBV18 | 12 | TGTGCCAGCTCAACTTCGACAGGGAGCTACACCTTC | CASSTSTGSYTF
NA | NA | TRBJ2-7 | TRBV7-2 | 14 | TGTGCCAGCAGGGAACAGGGTAGCTCCTACGAGCAGTACTTC | CASREQGSSYEQYF
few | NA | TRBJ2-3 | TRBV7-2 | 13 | TGTGCCAGCAGTCGATCACGGTGGGATACGCAGTATTTT | CASSRSRWDTQYF
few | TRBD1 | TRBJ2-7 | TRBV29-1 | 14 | TGCAGCGTTGGCATCCAGACAGGGGTGAACGAGCAGTACTTC | CSVGIQTGVNEQYF
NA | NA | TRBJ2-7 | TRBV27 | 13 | TGTGCCAGCAGTTTATCCGGCCAATACGAGCAGTACTTC | CASSLSGQYEQYF
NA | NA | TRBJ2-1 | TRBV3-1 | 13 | TGTGCCAGCAGCCAAGCACCGGGACGCGAGCAGTTCTTC | CASSQAPGREQFF
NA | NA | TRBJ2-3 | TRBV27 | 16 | TGTGCCAGCAGTTACGCCGGACCGCTTATCACAGATACGCAGTATTTT | CASSYAGPLITDTQYF
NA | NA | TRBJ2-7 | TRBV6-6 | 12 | TGTGCCAGCAGTTACGGGTCAGACGAGCAGTACTTC | CASSYGSDEQYF
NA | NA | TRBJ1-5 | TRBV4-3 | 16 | TGCGCCAGCAGCCAAGATTACAGAGAACCTTTTCAGCCCCAGCATTTT | CASSQDYREPFQPQHF
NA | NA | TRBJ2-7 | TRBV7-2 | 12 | TGTGCCAGCAGCATCCTCTCGGGGGCCCAGTACTTC | CASSILSGAQYF
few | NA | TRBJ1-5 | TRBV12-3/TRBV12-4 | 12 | TGTGCCAGCGGCCTTCAGCGTCAGCCCCAGCATTTT | CASGLQRQPQHF
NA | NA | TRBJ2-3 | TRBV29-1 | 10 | TGCAGCGTCTCTTTGGATACGCAGTATTTT | CSVSLDTQYF
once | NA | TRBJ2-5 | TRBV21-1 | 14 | TGTGCCAGCAGCAAAGAAGGGGCGGGGGAGACCCAGTACTTC | CASSKEGAGETQYF
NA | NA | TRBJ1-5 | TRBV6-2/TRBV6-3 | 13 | TGTGCCAGCACCCTGACAGTCAATCAGCCCCAGCATTTT | CASTLTVNQPQHF
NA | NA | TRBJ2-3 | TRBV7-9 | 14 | TGTGCCAGCAGCCGGGACAAAAGCACAGATACGCAGTATTTT | CASSRDKSTDTQYF
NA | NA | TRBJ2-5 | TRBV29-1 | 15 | TGCAGCGTCCCAGCGGCCGAGACTAGTCTAGAGACCCAGTACTTC | CSVPAAETSLETQYF
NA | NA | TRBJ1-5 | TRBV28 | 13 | TGTGCCAGCAGTGGGTTTAGCGATCAGCCCCAGCATTTT | CASSGFSDQPQHF
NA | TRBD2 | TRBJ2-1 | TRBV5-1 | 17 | TGCGCCAGCAGCCCCATTAGCGGGAGGGCCTCCTACAATGAGCGGTACTTC | CASSPISGRASYNERYF
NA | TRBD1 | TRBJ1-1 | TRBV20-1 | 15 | TGCAGTGCTAGGATATTGAGACAGGGCCAGCAAGAAGCTTTCTTT | CSARILRQGQQEAFF
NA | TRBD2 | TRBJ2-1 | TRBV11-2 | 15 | TGTGCCAGCAGGGCTCTAGCGGGGGTTGGGAATGAGCAGTTCTTC | CASRALAGVGNEQFF
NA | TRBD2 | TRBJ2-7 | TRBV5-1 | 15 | TGCGCCAGCAGCTTGGGAGGGGAGGGGACCTACGAGCAGTACTTC | CASSLGGEGTYEQYF
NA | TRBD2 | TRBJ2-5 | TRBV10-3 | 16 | TGTGCCATACGAGGGGCTAGCGGGAGAGGCCAAGAGACCCAGTACTTC | CAIRGASGRGQETQYF
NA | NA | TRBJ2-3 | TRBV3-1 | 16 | TGTGCCAGCAGCCAATATTCGCGAGGGAGCACAGATACGCAGTATTTT | CASSQYSRGSTDTQYF
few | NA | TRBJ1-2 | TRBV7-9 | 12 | TGTGCCAGCAGCTACGAACCTTATGGCTACACCTTC | CASSYEPYGYTF
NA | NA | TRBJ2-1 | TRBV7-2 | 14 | TGTGCCAGCAGCCCGGTAAAAAGAGGCCATGAGCAGTTCTTC | CASSPVKRGHEQFF
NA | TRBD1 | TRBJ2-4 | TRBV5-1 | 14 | TGCGCCAGCAGCCCTCAGACAGGGTTCGCCATTCAGTACTTC | CASSPQTGFAIQYF
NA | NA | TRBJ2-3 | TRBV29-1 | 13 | TGCAGCGTTGGGGACTCAGACCTGGATACGCAGTATTTT | CSVGDSDLDTQYF
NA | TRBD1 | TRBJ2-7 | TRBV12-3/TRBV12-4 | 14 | TGTGCCAGCAGTCCCCCGGGACAGTTCTACGAGCAGTACTTC | CASSPPGQFYEQYF
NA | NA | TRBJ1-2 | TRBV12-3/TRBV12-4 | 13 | TGTACCAGCAGTTTAGGCCCCTCTAATGGCTACACCTTC | CTSSLGPSNGYTF
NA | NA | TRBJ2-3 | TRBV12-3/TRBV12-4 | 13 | TGTGCCAGCAGTCTCACCTGGGGAGATACGCAGTATTTT | CASSLTWGDTQYF
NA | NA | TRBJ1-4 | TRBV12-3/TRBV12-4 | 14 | TGTGCCAGCAGGAGGGGGACAACTAATGGAAAACTGTTTTTT | CASRRGTTNGKLFF
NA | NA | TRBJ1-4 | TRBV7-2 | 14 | TGTGCCAGCAGCAGGGTGGCGACTAATGAAAAACTGTTTTTT | CASSRVATNEKLFF
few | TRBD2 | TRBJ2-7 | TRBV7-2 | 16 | TGTGCCAGCAGCTCAAAACACGTCCGGGGAGGGTACGAGCAGTACTTC | CASSSKHVRGGYEQYF
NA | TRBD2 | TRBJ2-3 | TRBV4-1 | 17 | TGCGCCAGCAGCCCGAGGACGACTAGCGGGAAAACAGATACGCAGTATTTT | CASSPRTTSGKTDTQYF
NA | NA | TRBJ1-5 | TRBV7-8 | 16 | TGTGCCAGCAGCTTAGGTGGGAGGTTAAGCAATCAGCCCCAGCATTTT | CASSLGGRLSNQPQHF
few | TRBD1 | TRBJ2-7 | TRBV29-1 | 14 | TGCAGCGTACAGGGACAGGGAAGCTCCTACGAGCAGTACTTC | CSVQGQGSSYEQYF
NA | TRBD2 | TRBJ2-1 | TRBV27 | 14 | TGTGCCACCACGAGGAAGCGCGGGGGCAATGAGCAGTTCTTC | CATTRKRGGNEQFF
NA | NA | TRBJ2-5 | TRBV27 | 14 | TGTGCCAGCAGTTTATGGGGCGGGACGGAGACCCAGTACTTC | CASSLWGGTETQYF
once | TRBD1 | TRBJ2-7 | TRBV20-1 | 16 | TGCAGTGCTAGAGACCCCTGGGGACAGGGCTCCTACGAGCAGTACTTC | CSARDPWGQGSYEQYF
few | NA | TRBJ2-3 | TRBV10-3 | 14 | TGTGCCATCAGTGAAGACAGCCTCGGGGATACGCAGTATTTT | CAISEDSLGDTQYF
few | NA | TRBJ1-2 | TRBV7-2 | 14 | TGTGCCAGCAGCTATATTGGCCCCCAATATGGCTACACCTTC | CASSYIGPQYGYTF
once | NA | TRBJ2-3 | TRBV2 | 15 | TGTGCCAGCAGTGAAACTGGGCAGGGGTTAGATACGCAGTATTTT | CASSETGQGLDTQYF
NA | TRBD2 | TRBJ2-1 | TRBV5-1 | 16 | TGCGCCAGCAGCGGGGGTTGGAGCGGGGCCTACAATGAGCAGTTCTTC | CASSGGWSGAYNEQFF
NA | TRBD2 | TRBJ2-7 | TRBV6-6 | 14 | TGTGCCAGCATCGGTGGGCGGGAGGTTAGCGAGCAGTACTTC | CASIGGREVSEQYF
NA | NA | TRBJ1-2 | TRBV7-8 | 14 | TGTGCCAGCAGCGTAGGCAGGGATGACTATGGCTACACCTTC | CASSVGRDDYGYTF
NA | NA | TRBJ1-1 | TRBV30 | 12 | TGTGCCTGGACTTCTACTAGCACAGAAGCTTTCTTT | CAWTSTSTEAFF
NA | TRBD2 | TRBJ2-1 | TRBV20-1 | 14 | TGCAGTGCTAACAGCGGGAGGGCCCTCAAGGAGCAGTTCTTC | CSANSGRALKEQFF